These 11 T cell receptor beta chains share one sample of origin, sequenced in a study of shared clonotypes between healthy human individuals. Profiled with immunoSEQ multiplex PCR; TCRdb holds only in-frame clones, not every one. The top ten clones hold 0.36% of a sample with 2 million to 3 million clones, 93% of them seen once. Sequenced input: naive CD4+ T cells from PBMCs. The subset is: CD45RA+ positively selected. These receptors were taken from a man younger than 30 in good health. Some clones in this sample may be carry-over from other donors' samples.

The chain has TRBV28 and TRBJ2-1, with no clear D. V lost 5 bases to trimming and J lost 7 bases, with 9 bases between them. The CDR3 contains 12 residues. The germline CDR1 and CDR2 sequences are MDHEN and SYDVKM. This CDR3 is CASSPVPNEQFF. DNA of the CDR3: TGTGCCAGCAGTCCCGTGCCAAATGAGCAGTTCTTC.

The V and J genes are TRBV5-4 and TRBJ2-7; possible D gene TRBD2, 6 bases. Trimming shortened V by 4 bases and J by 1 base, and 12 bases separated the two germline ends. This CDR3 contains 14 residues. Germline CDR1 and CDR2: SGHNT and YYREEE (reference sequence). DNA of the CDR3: TGTGCCAGCAGCCAGGGAGGTGTTTCCTACGAGCAGTACTTC. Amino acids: CASSQGGVSYEQYF.

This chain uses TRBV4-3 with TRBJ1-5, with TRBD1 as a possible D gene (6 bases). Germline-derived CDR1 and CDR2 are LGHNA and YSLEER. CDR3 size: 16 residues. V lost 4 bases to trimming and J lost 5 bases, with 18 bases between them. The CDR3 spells CASSPKRTAPDQPQHF. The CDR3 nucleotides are TGCGCCAGCAGCCCCAAGAGGACAGCGCCGGATCAGCCCCAGCATTTT.

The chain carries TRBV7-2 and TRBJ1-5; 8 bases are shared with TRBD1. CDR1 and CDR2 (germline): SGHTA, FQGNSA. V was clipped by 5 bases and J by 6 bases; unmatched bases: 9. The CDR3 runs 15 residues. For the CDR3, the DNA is TGTGCCAGCAGCCCTCAGGGGGCTACTGGTCAGCCCCAGCATTTT. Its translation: CASSPQGATGQPQHF.

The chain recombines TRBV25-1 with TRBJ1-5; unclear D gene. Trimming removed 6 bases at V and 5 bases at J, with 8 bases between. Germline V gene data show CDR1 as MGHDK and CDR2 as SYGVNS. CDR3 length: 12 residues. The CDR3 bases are TGTGCCAGCAGGGAGGGCGATCAGCCCCAGCATTTT. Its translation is CASREGDQPQHF.

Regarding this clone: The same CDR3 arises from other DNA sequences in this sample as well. The chain's CDR3 is CASSPSTDTQYF. The CDR3 DNA reads as TGTGCCAGCAGTCCTAGCACAGATACGCAGTATTTT. The rearrangement joins TRBV2 to TRBJ2-3; D remains unclear. The V gene lost 5 bases and the J gene lost 0 bases, with 3 bases spanning the gap. Germline CDR1 SNHLY, CDR2 FYNNEI. This CDR3 is built from 12 residues.

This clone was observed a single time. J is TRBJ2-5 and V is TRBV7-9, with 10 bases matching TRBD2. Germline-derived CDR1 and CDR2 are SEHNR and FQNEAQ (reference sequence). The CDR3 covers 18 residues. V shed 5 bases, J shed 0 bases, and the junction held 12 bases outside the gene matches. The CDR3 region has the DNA TGTGCCAGCAGCGCGGGACTAGCGCCGATTCGGTACCAAGAGACCCAGTACTTC. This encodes CASSAGLAPIRYQETQYF.

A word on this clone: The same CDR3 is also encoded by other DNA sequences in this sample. The CDR3, as DNA: TGTGCCAGCAGCTTAGGGGGAGATCAAGAGACCCAGTACTTC. Amino acids: CASSLGGDQETQYF. V usage is TRBV7-2 and J usage is TRBJ2-5, with D perhaps TRBD2 (5 bases). V lost 1 base and J lost 2, with 8 bases in between. Germline V CDR1 and CDR2: SGHTA, FQGNSA. The CDR3 is 14 residues long.

The CDR3 coding sequence is TGTGCCAGCACCGAGGCGGGTGGAAACACCATATATTTT. This encodes CASTEAGGNTIYF. The chain recombines TRBV11-1 with TRBJ1-3; D ambiguous. CDR1 SGHAT and CDR2 FQDESV come from the germline V gene (reference sequence). Trimming took 7 bases from V and 3 from J, leaving 10 bases between them. There are 13 residues in the CDR3.

The CDR3 sequence is CASSLIGGRNTGELFF. DNA of the CDR3: TGCGCCAGCAGCTTAATTGGGGGAAGGAACACCGGGGAGCTGTTTTTT. The V and J genes are TRBV5-1 and TRBJ2-2, with D perhaps being TRBD1 or TRBD2 (5 bases each). Trimming cost V 2 bases and J 1 base, with 12 bases left between them. The CDR3 is 16 residues long. The germline V gene has CDR1 SGHRS and CDR2 YFSETQ. The full variable domain, its missing parts supplied by reference TRBV5-1 and TRBJ2-2, is KAGVTQTPRYLIKTRGQQVTLSCSPISGHRSVSWYQQTPGQGLQFLFEYFSETQRNKGNFPGRFSGRQFSNSRSEMNVSTLELGDSALYLCASSLIGGRNTGELFFGEGSRLTVL.

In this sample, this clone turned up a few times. CDR3 DNA: TGTGCCAGCAGTCAACAGGGTTGGAATCAGCCCCAGCATTTT. Amino acids: CASSQQGWNQPQHF. The V call is TRBV28, the J call TRBJ1-5, with a possible D match to TRBD1 (6 bases). CDR3 size: 14 residues. Germline loops: CDR1 MDHEN, CDR2 SYDVKM. V was clipped by 5 bases and J by 4 bases, with 12 bases between them.